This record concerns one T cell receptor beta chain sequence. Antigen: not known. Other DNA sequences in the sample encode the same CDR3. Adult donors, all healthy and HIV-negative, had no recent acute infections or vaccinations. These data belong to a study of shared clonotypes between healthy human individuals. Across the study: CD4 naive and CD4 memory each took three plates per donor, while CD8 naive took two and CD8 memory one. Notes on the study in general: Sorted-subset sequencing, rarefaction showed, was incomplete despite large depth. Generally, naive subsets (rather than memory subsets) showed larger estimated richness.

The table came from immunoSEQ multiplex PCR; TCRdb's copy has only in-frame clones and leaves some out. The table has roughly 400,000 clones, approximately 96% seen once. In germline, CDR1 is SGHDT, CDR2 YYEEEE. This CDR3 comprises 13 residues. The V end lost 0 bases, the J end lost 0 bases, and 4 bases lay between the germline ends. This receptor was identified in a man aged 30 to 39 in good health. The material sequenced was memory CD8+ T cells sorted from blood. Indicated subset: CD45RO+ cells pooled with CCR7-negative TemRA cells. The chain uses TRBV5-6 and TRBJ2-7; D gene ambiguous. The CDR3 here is CASSLASSYEQYF. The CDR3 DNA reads TGTGCCAGCAGCTTGGCGTCCTCCTACGAGCAGTACTTC.